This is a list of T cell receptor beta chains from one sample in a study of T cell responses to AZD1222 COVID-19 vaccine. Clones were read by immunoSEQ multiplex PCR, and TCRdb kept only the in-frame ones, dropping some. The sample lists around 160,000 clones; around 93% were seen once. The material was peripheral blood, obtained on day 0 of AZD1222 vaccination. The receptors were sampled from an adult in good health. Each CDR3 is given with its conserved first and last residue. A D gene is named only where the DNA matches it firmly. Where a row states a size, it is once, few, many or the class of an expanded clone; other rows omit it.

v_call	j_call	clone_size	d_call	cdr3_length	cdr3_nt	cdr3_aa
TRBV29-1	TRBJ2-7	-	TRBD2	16	TGCAGCGTTGAAGATGTCAGGACTAGCGGGAGGTACGAGCAGTACTTC	CSVEDVRTSGRYEQYF
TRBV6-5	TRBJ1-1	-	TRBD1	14	TGTGCCAGCAGTTATCAGGGACAGGGGGCTGAAGCTTTCTTT	CASSYQGQGAEAFF
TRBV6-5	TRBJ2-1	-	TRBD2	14	TGTGCCAGCAGTTTTGGGACTAACTACAATGAGCAGTTCTTC	CASSFGTNYNEQFF
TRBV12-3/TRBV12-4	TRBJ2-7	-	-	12	TGTGCCAGCAGACAACGGTCCTACGAGCAGTACTTC	CASRQRSYEQYF
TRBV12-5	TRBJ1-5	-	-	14	TGTGCTAGTGGTCCCGGGACCAACCGGGAGCCCCAGCATTTT	CASGPGTNREPQHF
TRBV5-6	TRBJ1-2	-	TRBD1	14	TGTGCCAGCAGCCCGGGACAGGGTAGTTGGGGCTACACCTTC	CASSPGQGSWGYTF
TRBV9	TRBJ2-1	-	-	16	TGTGCCAGCAGCCCCCGGGGGAGCCTATCCTACAATGAGCAGTTCTTC	CASSPRGSLSYNEQFF
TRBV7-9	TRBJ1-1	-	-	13	TGTGCCAGCAGCCCGGGGACCCCCGGTGAAGCTTTCTTT	CASSPGTPGEAFF
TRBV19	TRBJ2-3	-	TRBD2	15	TGTGCCAGTACCGGGACTAGCGGGAGAACAGATACGCAGTATTTT	CASTGTSGRTDTQYF
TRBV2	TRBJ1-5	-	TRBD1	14	TGTGCCAGCAGTTGGACAGGGGTGGATCAGCCCCAGCATTTT	CASSWTGVDQPQHF
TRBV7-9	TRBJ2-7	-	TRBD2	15	TGTGCCAGCAGCTTAGCGCTAGCGGGGGGGAGCGAGCAGTACTTC	CASSLALAGGSEQYF
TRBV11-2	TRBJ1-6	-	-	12	TGTGCCAGCGCTCCCGGTAACTCACCCCTCCACTTT	CASAPGNSPLHF
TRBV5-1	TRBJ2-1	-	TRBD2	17	TGCGCCAGCAGCCCGGGAGTAATAGCGGGAGTTGGGAATGAGCAGTTCTTC	CASSPGVIAGVGNEQFF
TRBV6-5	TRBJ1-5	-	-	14	TGTGCCAGCAGTTACATAAGTAGCAATCAGCCCCAGCATTTT	CASSYISSNQPQHF
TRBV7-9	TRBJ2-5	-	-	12	TGTGCCAGCAGCCCTGAACCGGAGACCCAGTACTTC	CASSPEPETQYF
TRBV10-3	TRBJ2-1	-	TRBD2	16	TGTGCCATCCATAGCGGGAGGGGGGGCTCCTACAATGAGCAGTTCTTC	CAIHSGRGGSYNEQFF
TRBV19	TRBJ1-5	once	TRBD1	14	TGTGCCAGTAGTGACCAGACAGGGCCCCAGCCCCAGCATTTT	CASSDQTGPQPQHF
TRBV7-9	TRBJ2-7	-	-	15	TGTGCCAGCAGCTCCACCGGGGCGGGGTCCTACGAGCAGTACTTC	CASSSTGAGSYEQYF
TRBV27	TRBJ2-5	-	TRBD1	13	TGTGCCAGCAGCTACAGGGGCAAAGAGACCCAGTACTTC	CASSYRGKETQYF
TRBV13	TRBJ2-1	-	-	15	TGTGCCAGCCGACCGACGGGGCAGCCATACAATGAGCAGTTCTTC	CASRPTGQPYNEQFF
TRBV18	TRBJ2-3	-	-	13	TGTGCCAGCTCACCACAAAGACTGGATACGCAGTATTTT	CASSPQRLDTQYF
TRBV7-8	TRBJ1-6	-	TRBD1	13	TGTGCCAGCACGGACCCCCGGGACAGAACAATCCACTTT	CASTDPRDRTIHF
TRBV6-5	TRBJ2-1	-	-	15	TGTGCCAGCTCCCGAACGGGACTGCTTTACAATGAGCAGTTCTTC	CASSRTGLLYNEQFF
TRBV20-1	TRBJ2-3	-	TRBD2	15	TGCAGTGCTAGTGGGAGTGGGAGGGAGACAGATACGCAGTATTTT	CSASGSGRETDTQYF
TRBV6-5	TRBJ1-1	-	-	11	TGTGCCAGCAGCTCCGACAGAGAAGCTTTCTTT	CASSSDREAFF